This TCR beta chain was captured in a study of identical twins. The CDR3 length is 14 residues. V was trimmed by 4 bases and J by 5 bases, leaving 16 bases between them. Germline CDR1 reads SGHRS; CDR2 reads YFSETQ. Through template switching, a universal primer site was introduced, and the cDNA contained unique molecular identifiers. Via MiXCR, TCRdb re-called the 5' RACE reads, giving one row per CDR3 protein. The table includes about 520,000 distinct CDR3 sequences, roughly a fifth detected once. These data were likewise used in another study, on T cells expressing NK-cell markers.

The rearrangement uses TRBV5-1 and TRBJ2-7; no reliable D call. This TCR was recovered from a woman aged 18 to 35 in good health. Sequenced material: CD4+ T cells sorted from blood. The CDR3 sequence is CASSQDPAGDEQYF. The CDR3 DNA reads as TGCGCCAGCAGCCAGGACCCAGCAGGCGACGAGCAGTACTTC. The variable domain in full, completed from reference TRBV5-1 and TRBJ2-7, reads KAGVTQTPRYLIKTRGQQVTLSCSPISGHRSVSWYQQTPGQGLQFLFEYFSETQRNKGNFPGRFSGRQFSNSRSEMNVSTLELGDSALYLCASSQDPAGDEQYFGPGTRLTVT.